This T cell receptor beta chain was retrieved from a study of tumor-infiltrating lymphocytes in primary liver carcinoma. Study-wide results and caveats: Only about 7.5-25% of top clones appeared in all five tumor regions.

The study co-extracted DNA and RNA from 20-30 mg of unsorted bulk tissue. The germline CDR1 and CDR2 sequences are MNHNS and SASEGT. This CDR3 is 17 amino acids long. The V segment lost 10 bases and the J segment 5 bases; nucleotides outside the gene matches: 16. This clonotype was seen many times. Its cognate antigen is unknown. The input was 450 to 500 ng total RNA; TCR beta cDNA was made from it with a constant-region primer. Libraries covering TCR beta were generated through three nested multiplex PCR rounds (using a slightly modified ARM-PCR). A C-beta reverse primer and TRBV1-TRBV30 forward primers served in each of the first two PCR rounds, at approximately 10 cycles apiece. TCRdb redid the calling of the multiplex PCR reads with MiXCR, one entry per CDR3 protein. Among some 120,000 distinct CDR3 sequences, around 60% were seen once, and the ten largest hold around 9.7%.

The TCR comes from a woman in her sixties or seventies with primary liver carcinoma and hepatitis B virus infection. The chain couples TRBV6-1 to TRBJ2-5, with 13 bases identical to TRBD2. The sample taken for sequencing was liver tumor tissue from sampling region 1. Documented subset: tumor region T1, superior pole. CDR3: CATLRPPGLAGTETQYF. CDR3 sequence (DNA): TGTGCCACACTCAGGCCCCCGGGACTAGCGGGGACCGAGACCCAGTACTTC.